Listed below are T cell receptor beta chains from one sample, sequenced in a study of T-cell memory formation after mild COVID-19. TCRdb itself ran the 5' RACE reads through MiXCR, one entry per CDR3 protein. The repertoire has about 200,000 distinct CDR3 sequences, 7.5% to 10% of them found once; the top ten carry 3.5% to 4%. Material: PBMCs or a T cell subset sorted from them (not recorded which). Every receptor here comes from a young man who had mild COVID-19 (a few samples of this study predate the infection). Cell type and time point are not known. CDR3s leave out the opening cysteine and the closing phenylalanine or tryptophan. Each record gives: CDR3 protein, V gene, D gene. A D gene is named only where the DNA matches it firmly.

CDR3 protein: ASSSRGGAGNTIY; V gene: TRBV12-3/TRBV12-4; D gene: -
CDR3 protein: SARVPGIQTYNEQF; V gene: TRBV20-1; D gene: -
CDR3 protein: ASSLGLAAWDTQY; V gene: TRBV5-1; D gene: TRBD2
CDR3 protein: AISNTGTTLSYEQY; V gene: TRBV10-3; D gene: TRBD2
CDR3 protein: ASSLTLVTDTQY; V gene: TRBV12-3/TRBV12-4; D gene: -
CDR3 protein: SGGLNEQF; V gene: TRBV29-1; D gene: -
CDR3 protein: ASSSLAGVTDTQY; V gene: TRBV12-3/TRBV12-4; D gene: TRBD2
CDR3 protein: ASSQTGTSPGGYT; V gene: TRBV3-1; D gene: -
CDR3 protein: ASIGTVGNTIY; V gene: TRBV6-6; D gene: -
CDR3 protein: ASTRTGVAGELF; V gene: TRBV6-2/TRBV6-3; D gene: -
CDR3 protein: ASTPAPGEQY; V gene: TRBV2; D gene: -
CDR3 protein: ASIEGGNEQF; V gene: TRBV2; D gene: -
CDR3 protein: ASSVVNEQF; V gene: TRBV9; D gene: -
CDR3 protein: ASSESGETQY; V gene: TRBV10-2; D gene: -
CDR3 protein: ASSNRDYEQY; V gene: TRBV19; D gene: -
CDR3 protein: SVEDQGTGALNQPQH; V gene: TRBV29-1; D gene: TRBD1
CDR3 protein: AATGTGGSRGITGELF; V gene: TRBV21-1; D gene: -
CDR3 protein: ATRSKNRFPPGGYT; V gene: TRBV24-1; D gene: -
CDR3 protein: ASSFYDSGTDQF; V gene: TRBV11-2; D gene: TRBD1
CDR3 protein: ASSFQDRGAGYT; V gene: TRBV5-6; D gene: -
CDR3 protein: ASSLGLQGTDTQY; V gene: TRBV7-9; D gene: TRBD1
CDR3 protein: ASSLTTGTANQPQH; V gene: TRBV11-2; D gene: TRBD1
CDR3 protein: ASSSDITNEKLF; V gene: TRBV5-1; D gene: -
CDR3 protein: ATSRRVGGNTEAF; V gene: TRBV12-3/TRBV12-4; D gene: -
CDR3 protein: ASSLVWAGETQY; V gene: TRBV7-2; D gene: -
CDR3 protein: ASSLGGDYNEQF; V gene: TRBV5-1; D gene: -
CDR3 protein: ASSQSRRYGYT; V gene: TRBV6-2/TRBV6-3; D gene: -
CDR3 protein: ASRLSGGGELF; V gene: TRBV11-3; D gene: -
CDR3 protein: ASSWDLANTQY; V gene: TRBV5-1; D gene: -
CDR3 protein: AISAERGTRTDTQY; V gene: TRBV10-3; D gene: -
CDR3 protein: ASSDISGARLSGEAF; V gene: TRBV27; D gene: -
CDR3 protein: ASSSQGPSSGNTIY; V gene: TRBV5-1; D gene: TRBD1
CDR3 protein: ASSQVRRISGNTIY; V gene: TRBV3-1; D gene: -
CDR3 protein: ASRVAGSSYNEQF; V gene: TRBV9; D gene: -
CDR3 protein: ASSQDLRLAGVIEQF; V gene: TRBV3-1; D gene: TRBD2
CDR3 protein: ASSESGTRGIRRYGYT; V gene: TRBV9; D gene: -
CDR3 protein: ASSQDGNSPLH; V gene: TRBV18; D gene: -
CDR3 protein: ASSSGRISGANVLT; V gene: TRBV5-4; D gene: -
CDR3 protein: ASSEVWFQRGVSYNEQF; V gene: TRBV6-1; D gene: TRBD2
CDR3 protein: ASSLTQGNNEQF; V gene: TRBV5-1; D gene: -
CDR3 protein: ASRTTAGSGGYT; V gene: TRBV9; D gene: -
CDR3 protein: ASRSRRSPDTQY; V gene: TRBV5-1; D gene: -
CDR3 protein: ASSLVAGSSEKLF; V gene: TRBV7-9; D gene: -
CDR3 protein: ASRRATGDLETQY; V gene: TRBV7-2; D gene: TRBD1
CDR3 protein: ASSQDWRGVYEQY; V gene: TRBV4-2; D gene: TRBD2
CDR3 protein: ASRPRTSGAGGTQY; V gene: TRBV5-4; D gene: TRBD2
CDR3 protein: ASSIAGGGPQETQY; V gene: TRBV19; D gene: -
CDR3 protein: ASSQGLAGLVETQY; V gene: TRBV4-2; D gene: -
CDR3 protein: ASSSRLGASGDTEQF; V gene: TRBV7-2; D gene: TRBD2
CDR3 protein: ASSPGQGGYNEQF; V gene: TRBV7-9; D gene: TRBD1
CDR3 protein: ASSRRQASTDTQY; V gene: TRBV5-4; D gene: -
CDR3 protein: ASSLGADNTEAF; V gene: TRBV5-1; D gene: -
CDR3 protein: AIRTTGRPDTQY; V gene: TRBV10-3; D gene: -